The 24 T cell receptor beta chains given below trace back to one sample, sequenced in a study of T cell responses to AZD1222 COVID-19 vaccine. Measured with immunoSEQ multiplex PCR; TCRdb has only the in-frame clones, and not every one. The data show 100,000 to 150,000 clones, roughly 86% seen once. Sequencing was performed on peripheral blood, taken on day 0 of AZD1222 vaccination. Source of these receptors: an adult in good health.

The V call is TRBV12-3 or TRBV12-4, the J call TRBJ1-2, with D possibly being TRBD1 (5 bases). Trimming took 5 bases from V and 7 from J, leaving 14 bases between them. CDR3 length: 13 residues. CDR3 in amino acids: CASSPAYRGGYTF. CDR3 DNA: TGTGCCAGCAGTCCCGCCTATAGGGGTGGCTACACCTTC.

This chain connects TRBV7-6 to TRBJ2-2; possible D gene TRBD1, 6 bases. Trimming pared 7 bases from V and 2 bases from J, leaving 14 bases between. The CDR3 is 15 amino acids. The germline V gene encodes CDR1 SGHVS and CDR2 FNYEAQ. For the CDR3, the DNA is TGTGCCAGCACCCTAAGGGACATAAACACCGGGGAGCTGTTTTTT. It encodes CASTLRDINTGELFF.

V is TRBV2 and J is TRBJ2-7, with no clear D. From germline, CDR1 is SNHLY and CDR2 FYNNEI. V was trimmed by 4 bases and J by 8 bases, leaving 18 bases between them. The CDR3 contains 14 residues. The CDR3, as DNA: TGTGCCAGCAGTGTACTCATGGGGTCGAGAAAGCAGTACTTC. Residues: CASSVLMGSRKQYF.

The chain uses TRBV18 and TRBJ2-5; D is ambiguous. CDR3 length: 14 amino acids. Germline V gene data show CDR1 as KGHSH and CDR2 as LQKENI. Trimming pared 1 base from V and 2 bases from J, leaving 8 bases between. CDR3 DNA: TGTGCCAGCTCACCACAGCAGGCACAAGAGACCCAGTACTTC. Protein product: CASSPQQAQETQYF.

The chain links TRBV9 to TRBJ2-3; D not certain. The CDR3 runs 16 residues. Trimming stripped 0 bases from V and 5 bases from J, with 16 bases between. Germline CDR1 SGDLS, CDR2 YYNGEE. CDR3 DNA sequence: TGTGCCAGCAGCGTAGGTTCAGGCAACACCAGAGATACGCAGTATTTT. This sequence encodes CASSVGSGNTRDTQYF.

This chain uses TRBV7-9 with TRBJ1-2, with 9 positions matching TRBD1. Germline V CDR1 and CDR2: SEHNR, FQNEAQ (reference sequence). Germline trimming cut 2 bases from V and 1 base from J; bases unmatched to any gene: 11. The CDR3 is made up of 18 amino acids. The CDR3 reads CASSLLPGQGLVNYGYTF. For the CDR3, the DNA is TGTGCCAGCAGCTTACTTCCAGGACAGGGGTTGGTTAACTATGGCTACACCTTC.

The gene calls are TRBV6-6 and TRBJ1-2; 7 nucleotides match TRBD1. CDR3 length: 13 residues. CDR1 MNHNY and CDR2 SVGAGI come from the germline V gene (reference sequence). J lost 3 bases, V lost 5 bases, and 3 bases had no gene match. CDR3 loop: CASSLGTDYGYTF. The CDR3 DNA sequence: TGTGCCAGCAGTCTCGGGACAGACTATGGCTACACCTTC.

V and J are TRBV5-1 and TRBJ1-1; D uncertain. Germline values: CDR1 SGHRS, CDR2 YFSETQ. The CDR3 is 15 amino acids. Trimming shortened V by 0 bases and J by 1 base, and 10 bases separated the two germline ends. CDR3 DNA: TGCGCCAGCAGCTTGGATCGGGCGACGAACACTGAAGCTTTCTTT. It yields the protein CASSLDRATNTEAFF.

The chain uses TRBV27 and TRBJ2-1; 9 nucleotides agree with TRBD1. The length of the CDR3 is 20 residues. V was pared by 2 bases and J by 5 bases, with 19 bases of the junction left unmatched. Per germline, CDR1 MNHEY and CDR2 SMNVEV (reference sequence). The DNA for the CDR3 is TGTGCCAGCAGTTTACAAGCCGGGACAGGGTTACTCGGGGTGGACAATGAGCAGTTCTTC. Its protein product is CASSLQAGTGLLGVDNEQFF.

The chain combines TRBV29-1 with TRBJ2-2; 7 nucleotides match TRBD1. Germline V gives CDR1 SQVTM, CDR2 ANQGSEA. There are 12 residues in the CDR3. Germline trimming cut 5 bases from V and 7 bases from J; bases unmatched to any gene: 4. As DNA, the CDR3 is TGCAGCGTTAGGGGGCGCGGCGGGGAGCTGTTTTTT. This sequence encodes CSVRGRGGELFF.

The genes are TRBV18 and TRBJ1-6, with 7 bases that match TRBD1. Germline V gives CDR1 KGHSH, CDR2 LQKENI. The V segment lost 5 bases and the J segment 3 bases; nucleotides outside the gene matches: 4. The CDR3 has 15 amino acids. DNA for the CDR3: TGTGCCAGCTCAGAGACAGGGAACTATAATTCACCCCTCCACTTT. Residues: CASSETGNYNSPLHF.

The CDR3: CASSIHRGMNEQFF. The CDR3 nucleotides are TGTGCCAGTAGTATTCACAGGGGGATGAATGAGCAGTTCTTC. The chain recombines TRBV19 with TRBJ2-1; 8 bases are a match to TRBD1. The CDR3 contains 14 residues. Germline assignment: CDR1 LNHDA and CDR2 SQIVND (reference sequence). V was clipped by 3 bases and J by 7 bases; unmatched bases: 5.

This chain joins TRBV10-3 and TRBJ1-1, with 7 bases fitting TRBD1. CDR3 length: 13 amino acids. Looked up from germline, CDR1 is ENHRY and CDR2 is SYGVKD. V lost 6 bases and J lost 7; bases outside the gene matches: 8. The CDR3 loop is CAIRNTGAGEAFF. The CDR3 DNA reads TGTGCCATCAGAAATACAGGGGCTGGTGAAGCTTTCTTT.

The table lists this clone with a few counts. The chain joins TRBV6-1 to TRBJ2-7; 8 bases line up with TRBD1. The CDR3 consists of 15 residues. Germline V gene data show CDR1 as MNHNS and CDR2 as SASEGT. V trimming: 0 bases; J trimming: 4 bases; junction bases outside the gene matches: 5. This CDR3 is CASSEAQGAFYEQYF. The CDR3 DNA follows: TGTGCCAGCAGTGAAGCTCAGGGGGCTTTTTACGAGCAGTACTTC.

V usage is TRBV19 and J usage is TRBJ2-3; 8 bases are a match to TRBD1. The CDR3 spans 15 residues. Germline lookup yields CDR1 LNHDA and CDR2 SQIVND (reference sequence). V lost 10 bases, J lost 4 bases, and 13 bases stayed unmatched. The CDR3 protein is CATSTGTGGPDTQYF. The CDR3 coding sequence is TGTGCCACCTCGACCGGGACAGGCGGGCCAGATACGCAGTATTTT.

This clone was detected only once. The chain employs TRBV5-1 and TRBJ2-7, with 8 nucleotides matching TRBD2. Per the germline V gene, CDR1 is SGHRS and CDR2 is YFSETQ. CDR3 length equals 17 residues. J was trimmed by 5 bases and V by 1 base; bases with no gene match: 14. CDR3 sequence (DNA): TGCGCCAGCAGCTTGTTTGCGGGGGGCCCCCGGGGGAACGAGCAGTACTTC. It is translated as CASSLFAGGPRGNEQYF.

The CDR3: CASSFLTEPQHF. DNA of the CDR3: TGTGCCAGCAGTTTCTTAACGGAGCCCCAGCATTTT. The rearrangement links TRBV28 to TRBJ1-5; D gene unclear. The CDR3 length is 12 residues. Trimming stripped 3 bases from V and 8 bases from J, with 8 bases between. Germline CDR1 is MDHEN and CDR2 is SYDVKM.

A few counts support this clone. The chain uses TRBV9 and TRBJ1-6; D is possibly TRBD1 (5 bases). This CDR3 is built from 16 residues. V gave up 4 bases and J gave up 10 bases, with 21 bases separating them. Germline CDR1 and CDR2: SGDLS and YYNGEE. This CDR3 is CASSSPTGSSGSPLHF. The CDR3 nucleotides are TGTGCCAGCAGCTCCCCGACGGGATCCTCAGGGTCACCCCTCCACTTT.

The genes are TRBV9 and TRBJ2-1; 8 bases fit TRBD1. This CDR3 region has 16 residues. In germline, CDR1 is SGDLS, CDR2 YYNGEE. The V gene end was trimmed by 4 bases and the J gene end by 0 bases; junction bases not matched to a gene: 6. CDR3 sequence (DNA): TGTGCCAGCAGCACCCGACAGGGGAGCTCCTACAATGAGCAGTTCTTC. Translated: CASSTRQGSSYNEQFF.

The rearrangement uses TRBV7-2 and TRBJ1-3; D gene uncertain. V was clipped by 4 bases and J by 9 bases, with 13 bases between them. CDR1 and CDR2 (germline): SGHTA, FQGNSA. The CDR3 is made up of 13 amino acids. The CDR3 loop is CASSSNAGGTIYF. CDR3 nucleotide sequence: TGTGCCAGCAGCTCGAACGCCGGAGGCACCATATATTTT.

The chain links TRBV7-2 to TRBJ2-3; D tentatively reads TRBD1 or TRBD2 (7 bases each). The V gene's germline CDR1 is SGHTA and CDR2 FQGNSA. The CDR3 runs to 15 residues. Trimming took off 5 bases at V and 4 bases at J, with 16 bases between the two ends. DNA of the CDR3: TGTGCCAGCAGCCCAGGGGGGAGGGCCCCAGATACGCAGTATTTT. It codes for CASSPGGRAPDTQYF.

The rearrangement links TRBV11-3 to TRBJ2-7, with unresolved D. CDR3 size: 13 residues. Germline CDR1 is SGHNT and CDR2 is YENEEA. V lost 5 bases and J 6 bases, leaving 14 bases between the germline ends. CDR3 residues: CASSTWSNGEQYF. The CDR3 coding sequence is TGTGCCAGCAGCACCTGGTCGAATGGCGAGCAGTACTTC.

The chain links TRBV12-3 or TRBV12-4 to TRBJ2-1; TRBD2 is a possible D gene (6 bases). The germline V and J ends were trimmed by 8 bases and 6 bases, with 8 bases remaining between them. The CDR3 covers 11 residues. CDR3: CASGGINEQFF. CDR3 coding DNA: TGTGCCAGCGGGGGGATCAATGAGCAGTTCTTC.

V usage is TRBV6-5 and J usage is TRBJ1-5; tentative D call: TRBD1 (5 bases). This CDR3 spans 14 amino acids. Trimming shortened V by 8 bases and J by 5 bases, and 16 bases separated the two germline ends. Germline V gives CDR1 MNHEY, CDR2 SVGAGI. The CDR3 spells CASRGAGGHQPQHF. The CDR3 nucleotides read TGTGCCAGCCGAGGGGCAGGAGGGCATCAGCCCCAGCATTTT.